The rows below give T cell receptor beta chains drawn from one sample of a study of post-analysis software for immune sequencing data. TCRdb re-derived calls from the PCR reads in MiXCR, one entry per CDR3 protein. The table has 750,000 to 950,000 distinct CDR3 sequences, around 53% seen once. Sequencing used blood. The receptors were gathered from a girl aged 10-17 years with multiple sclerosis. Each CDR3 is given without its conserved first and last residue. A D gene is named only where the DNA matches it firmly. Size is omitted from some rows. Given values are once, few, many or a class for expanded clones.

>NA|TRBV2|TRBJ1-1|NA
ASRPIGENTEAF
>few|TRBV6-6|TRBJ1-2|NA
ASSTADGYLYGYT
>few|TRBV28|TRBJ2-4|TRBD2
ASSFGGGGIQY
>NA|TRBV20-1|TRBJ2-5|TRBD2
SARDLIAGSQETQY
>NA|TRBV2|TRBJ2-7|TRBD2
ARGLAGSSYEQY
>NA|TRBV12-3/TRBV12-4|TRBJ1-4|TRBD1
ASSPPTGLEKLF
>NA|TRBV12-5|TRBJ1-2|NA
ASGPNRQIWYGYT
>NA|TRBV27|NA|NA
ASSLLVLLPLIVAKNIQY
>NA|TRBV12-3/TRBV12-4|TRBJ2-7|NA
ASSLASRGYSYEQY
>NA|TRBV7-9|NA|NA
ASSTGSGETDYEQY